The TCR beta chain under discussion was sequenced for a study of blood T cell repertoires in COVID-19. The authors' processing: Reference gene primer amplification gave estimated nucleated cell counts. Assay used: immunoSEQ multiplex PCR; TCRdb lists only in-frame clones, some missing. That table gives V, J and clone size, and the DNA gave D and trimming. Of around 250,000 clones listed, 91% were seen once; the top ten hold about 1.2%. CDR3 size: 15 residues. Germline CDR1 and CDR2: LNHDA and SQIVND (reference sequence). Germline trimming cut 7 bases from V and 3 bases from J; bases unmatched to any gene: 8. Participant age was about 18 to 89 years, and participants resided in roughly 25 US areas.

This clonotype was obtained from a human donor in a cohort exposed to, infected with or recovered from COVID-19 (not recorded which). The donor label of this sample is uncertain. The sequencing input was PBMCs or T cells enriched from blood (not recorded which). The rearrangement joins TRBV19 to TRBJ2-2; 7 nucleotides agree with TRBD2. The CDR3 protein is CASNSGGTDTGELFF. The CDR3 region has the DNA TGTGCCAGTAACTCCGGGGGGACGGACACCGGGGAGCTGTTTTTT. The complete variable domain, with remaining parts taken from reference TRBV19 and TRBJ2-2, reads DGGITQSPKYLFRKEGQNVTLSCEQNLNHDAMYWYRQDPGQGLRLIYYSQIVNDFQKGDIAEGYSVSREKKESFPLTVTSAQKNPTAFYLCASNSGGTDTGELFFGEGSRLTVL.